One and the same sample provided the 8 T cell receptor beta chains below, sequenced in a study of OX40 agonist ivuxolimab in advanced cancers. Only in-frame clones appear in the TCRdb table, and some are missing; sequencing was by immunoSEQ multiplex PCR. The sample records just over 80,000 clones, 80% to 90% being singletons. The sequencing used CD4+ or CD8+ T cells sorted from blood, collected in a trial of the OX40 agonist ivuxolimab. These receptors were taken from an adult with an advanced solid tumor such as melanoma, head and neck, liver or kidney cancer.

This chain joins TRBV6-4 and TRBJ1-6; weak D call: TRBD1 (5 bases). The germline V gene has CDR1 MRHNA and CDR2 SNTAGT. The CDR3 covers 16 residues. Trimming left V 6 bases short and J 0 bases short, with 12 bases between. For the CDR3, the DNA is TGTGCCAGCAGGCTGGGACCGAGCTCCTATAATTCACCCCTCCACTTT. Encoded protein: CASRLGPSSYNSPLHF.

As DNA, the CDR3 is TGTGCCAGCAGTGGCGCCTCGGGCAGCTCGAACACCGGGGAGCTGTTTTTT. Protein: CASSGASGSSNTGELFF. This chain connects TRBV6-1 to TRBJ2-2, with D unclear. CDR1 is MNHNS, CDR2 SASEGT, per germline. V was trimmed by 4 bases and J by 0 bases, leaving 15 bases between them. The CDR3 has 17 amino acids.

In DNA form, the CDR3 reads TGTGCCAGTAAAGAGGTTTGGGGACATAGCAATCAGCCCCAGCATTTT. Encoded protein: CASKEVWGHSNQPQHF. The chain links TRBV19 to TRBJ1-5, with TRBD1 as a possible D gene (6 bases). This CDR3 comprises 16 residues. Germline CDR1 and CDR2: LNHDA and SQIVND (reference sequence). Trimming removed 7 bases at V and 0 bases at J, with 16 bases between.

The chain combines TRBV5-1 with TRBJ1-3; the D is unclear. The CDR3 is made up of 14 amino acids. V shed 1 base and J shed 1 base, with 6 bases lying between them. Per the germline V gene, CDR1 is SGHRS and CDR2 is YFSETQ. CDR3 coding DNA: TGCGCCAGCAGCTTGACCCCTTCTGGAAACACCATATATTTT. This gives the protein CASSLTPSGNTIYF. The variable domain in full, completed from reference TRBV5-1 and TRBJ1-3, reads KAGVTQTPRYLIKTRGQQVTLSCSPISGHRSVSWYQQTPGQGLQFLFEYFSETQRNKGNFPGRFSGRQFSNSRSEMNVSTLELGDSALYLCASSLTPSGNTIYFGEGSWLTVV.

V is TRBV4-2 and J is TRBJ1-4; 8 nucleotides align to TRBD1. The V gene end was trimmed by 5 bases and the J gene end by 3 bases; junction bases not matched to a gene: 5. Germline values: CDR1 LGHNA, CDR2 YNFKEQ. The CDR3 extends over 15 amino acids. The CDR3 DNA follows: TGTGCCAGCAGCGCAGGGGGCTGGGCTAATGAAAAACTGTTTTTT. Translated: CASSAGGWANEKLFF.

The V call is TRBV5-4, the J call TRBJ2-3; TRBD2 matches at 10 bases. V trimming: 4 bases; J trimming: 3 bases; junction bases outside the gene matches: 8. Germline-derived CDR1 and CDR2 are SGHNT and YYREEE (reference sequence). This CDR3 is 16 amino acids long. CDR3 in amino acids: CASSANPSGSTDTQYF. Here the CDR3 DNA reads TGTGCCAGCAGCGCAAACCCTAGCGGGAGTACAGATACGCAGTATTTT.

The CDR3 reads CASSQVGAWATQYF. The DNA of the CDR3 is TGTGCCAGCAGCCAAGTAGGAGCTTGGGCGACCCAGTACTTC. The rearrangement uses TRBV14 and TRBJ2-5; D call uncertain. Germline CDR1 and CDR2: SGHDN and FVKESK. The CDR3 totals 14 residues. Trimming took off 1 base at V and 7 bases at J, with 13 bases between the two ends.

The chain combines TRBV6-5 with TRBJ1-1; D call uncertain. The CDR3 covers 13 residues. Germline CDR1 reads MNHEY; CDR2 reads SVGAGI. V was trimmed by 2 bases and J by 7 bases, leaving 11 bases between them. The CDR3 DNA reads TGTGCCAGCAGTTACGGGGTTACCTATGAAGCTTTCTTT. This encodes CASSYGVTYEAFF.